This T cell receptor beta chain was identified during a study of memory B cells and T cells in multiple sclerosis. This clone was recorded once. No antigen is known for it. Separate sequencing covered autoproliferating (CFSE-dim) and non-proliferating (CFSE-high) T cells from stimulus-free culture. Cultures began with roughly 5x10^7 CFSE-labeled PBMCs, unstimulated for 6 to 7 days, with replicate wells pooled. CFSE at about 0.5 uM labeled the PBMCs, which were then cultured unstimulated. The protocol was immunoSEQ multiplex PCR, while the TCRdb copy is restricted to in-frame clones and leaves out a portion. The table has over 35,000 clones, over 75% seen once. This CDR3 spans 12 amino acids. Trimming pared 0 bases from V and 6 bases from J, leaving 6 bases between. Looked up from germline, CDR1 is SGHRS and CDR2 is YFSETQ.

This sequence was found in a human donor with multiple sclerosis. V usage is TRBV5-1 and J usage is TRBJ1-1; D is unclear. The specimen was PBMCs from blood kept in culture. The CDR3 region has the DNA TGCGCCAGCAGCTTGGACTCACCTGAAGCTTTCTTT. As protein: CASSLDSPEAFF.